One sample yielded the 27 T cell receptor beta chains listed below, sequenced in a study of beta chain features in type 1 diabetes. Investigators reverse transcribed all isolated RNA, so they sequenced expressed TCRB transcripts. Here immunoSEQ multiplex PCR was the method, and the copy in TCRdb shows in-frame clones only, minus some. The repertoire holds about 170,000 clones, around 7.8% seen once, with roughly 0.97% in the top ten. Their target antigens are unknown. Study conclusions and caveats: Patients with Type 1 diabetes showed moderately but significantly shorter TCRB CDR3s in all four CD4+ subsets.

The specimen was central memory CD4+ T cells from blood. The receptors shown here come from a woman between 40 and 50 years old with type 1 diabetes.

The V gene is TRBV5-1, the J gene TRBJ2-2; TRBD1 matches 8 bases. CDR1 is SGHRS, CDR2 YFSETQ, per germline. The V segment lost 4 bases and the J segment 4 bases; nucleotides outside the gene matches: 3. The CDR3 consists of 14 residues. CDR3 bases: TGCGCCAGCAGCGTTGGACAGGGCACCGGGGAGCTGTTTTTT. Translated: CASSVGQGTGELFF.

This clone was detected a few times. This chain's CDR3 is CASSSRTAGEQYF. In DNA, the CDR3 is TGCGCCAGCAGCTCCCGGACAGCCGGCGAGCAGTACTTC. The chain links TRBV4-1 to TRBJ2-7, with D perhaps TRBD1 (6 bases). The V end lost 5 bases, the J end lost 6 bases, and 14 bases lay between the germline ends. There are 13 residues in the CDR3. Germline V CDR1 and CDR2: MGHRA, YSYEKL.

The J gene is TRBJ1-2, the V gene TRBV7-9; TRBD1 might be the D (5 bases). The germline gives CDR1 SEHNR, CDR2 FQNEAQ (reference sequence). This CDR3 is 12 amino acids long. V lost 0 bases to trimming and J lost 10 bases, with 9 bases between them. CDR3 region: CASSLATAYYTF. The CDR3 bases are TGTGCCAGCAGCTTAGCGACAGCTTACTACACCTTC.

This clone showed up just a few times. The J gene is TRBJ2-3, the V gene TRBV4-3; 10 positions agree with TRBD2. Germline lookup yields CDR1 LGHNA and CDR2 YSLEER. The CDR3 totals 18 residues. The V and J ends lost 2 bases and 4 bases, in that order; junction bases with no gene match: 12. CDR3 in amino acids: CASSQLHSGGRGADTQYF. In nucleotides, the CDR3 is TGCGCCAGCAGCCAACTACATAGCGGGGGGAGAGGAGCAGATACGCAGTATTTT.

The chain links TRBV29-1 to TRBJ1-1; TRBD1 agrees at 7 bases. This CDR3 contains 14 residues. Per the germline V gene, CDR1 is SQVTM and CDR2 is ANQGSEA. Trimming at V came to 6 bases and at J to 0 bases, leaving 7 bases not matched to a gene. The CDR3 protein is CSVLDRTMNTEAFF. In nucleotides, the CDR3 is TGCAGCGTGCTGGACAGGACAATGAACACTGAAGCTTTCTTT.

This clone was counted at least ten times. The rearrangement joins TRBV7-2 to TRBJ2-1; 7 bases match TRBD1. Germline CDR1 and CDR2: SGHTA and FQGNSA. CDR3 length: 13 amino acids. V trimming: 6 bases; J trimming: 10 bases; junction bases outside the gene matches: 9. The CDR3 protein is CASRPDRVGEQFF. The CDR3 region has the DNA TGTGCCAGCAGACCCGACAGGGTCGGGGAGCAGTTCTTC.

This clone was seen only a few times. This chain uses TRBV7-2 with TRBJ2-7; 11 bases match TRBD2. This CDR3 is built from 14 residues. The V gene's germline CDR1 is SGHTA and CDR2 FQGNSA. Trimming at V came to 5 bases and at J to 6 bases, leaving 6 bases not matched to a gene. The DNA of the CDR3 is TGTGCCAGCAGCCAGACTAGCGGGATAGGCGAGCAGTACTTC. Translation gives CASSQTSGIGEQYF.

The sample holds a few counts of this clone. This chain uses TRBV6-5 with TRBJ2-5; weak D call: TRBD2 (6 bases). Deletions cut 0 bases from V and 2 bases from J, with 13 bases between. Germline assignment: CDR1 MNHEY and CDR2 SVGAGI. CDR3 length: 16 amino acids. CDR3 sequence (DNA): TGTGCCAGCAGTTACTCGAGCGGGTCCGGACAAGAGACCCAGTACTTC. Translation: CASSYSSGSGQETQYF.

This clone has just a few counts. The chain uses TRBV28 and TRBJ1-2; TRBD1 agrees at 7 bases. The germline gives CDR1 MDHEN, CDR2 SYDVKM. CDR3 length: 14 residues. Unmatched junction bases numbered 9, after V lost 7 bases and J lost 4 bases. The DNA for the CDR3 is TGTGCCAGCAATTTCGGGACAGCTTTCTATGGCTACACCTTC. Translated, it gives CASNFGTAFYGYTF.

Turning to this clone: Different DNA sequences within this sample yield the same CDR3. The rearrangement joins TRBV28 to TRBJ2-5, with 8 bases fitting TRBD1. In germline, CDR1 is MDHEN, CDR2 SYDVKM. V was clipped by 6 bases and J by 3 bases; unmatched bases: 3. The CDR3 loop spans 13 amino acids. The CDR3 nucleotides are TGTGCCAGCAGCCCGGACAGGGAAGAGACCCAGTACTTC. Translation gives CASSPDREETQYF.

This clone was observed at least ten times. The chain links TRBV4-3 to TRBJ2-5, with no clear D. The CDR3 is made up of 13 amino acids. Germline values: CDR1 LGHNA, CDR2 YSLEER. Deletions cut 0 bases from V and 5 bases from J, with 7 bases between. DNA of the CDR3: TGCGCCAGCAGCCAAGATCTCGTGGAGACCCAGTACTTC. It yields the protein CASSQDLVETQYF.

J is TRBJ2-7 and V is TRBV9; D is perhaps TRBD2 (5 bases). The germline gives CDR1 SGDLS, CDR2 YYNGEE. This CDR3 has 15 residues. The V end lost 0 bases, the J end lost 3 bases, and 13 bases lay between the germline ends. Here the CDR3 reads CASSVGQEASYEQYF. The CDR3 bases are TGTGCCAGCAGCGTAGGGCAGGAGGCCAGCTACGAGCAGTACTTC. Full variable domain (rest looked up from reference TRBV9 and TRBJ2-7): DSGVTQTPKHLITATGQRVTLRCSPRSGDLSVYWYQQSLDQGLQFLIQYYNGEERAKGNILERFSAQQFPDLHSELNLSSLELGDSALYFCASSVGQEASYEQYFGPGTRLTVT.

This clone was seen more than once but under ten times. This sequence joins TRBV7-6 and TRBJ2-1; D might be TRBD1 (6 bases). The length of the CDR3 is 14 residues. Deletions cut 5 bases from V and 8 bases from J, with 16 bases between. CDR1 is SGHVS and CDR2 is FNYEAQ in the germline V gene. The CDR3 DNA is TGTGCCAGCAGCCCACTTCGGGACACTGATGAGCAGTTCTTC. As protein: CASSPLRDTDEQFF.

V is TRBV6-5 and J is TRBJ2-1; 15 bases fit TRBD2. Looked up from germline, CDR1 is MNHEY and CDR2 is SVGAGI. The CDR3 extends over 15 amino acids. V lost 4 bases and J lost 7; bases outside the gene matches: 2. The CDR3 bases are TGTGCCAGCAGTTCCGGGACTAGCGGGAGGAATGAGCAGTTCTTC. It specifies CASSSGTSGRNEQFF.

The chain has TRBV29-1 and TRBJ1-6; no clear D gene. The CDR3 consists of 13 residues. The germline CDR1 and CDR2 sequences are SQVTM and ANQGSEA. Trimming pared 4 bases from V and 8 bases from J, leaving 12 bases between. CDR3 amino acids: CSVGAGKDSPLHF. In DNA, the CDR3 is TGCAGCGTTGGGGCCGGGAAGGATTCACCCCTCCACTTT.

This clone was observed a handful of times. The CDR3 region has the DNA TGTGCCAGCAGTTACAGGGGGGGAGAAAGAGAGCAGTACTTC. Translation: CASSYRGGEREQYF. V is TRBV6-5 and J is TRBJ2-7, with TRBD2 as a possible D gene (7 bases). This CDR3 contains 14 residues. CDR1 and CDR2 from the germline V gene are MNHEY and SVGAGI. The V and J ends lost 2 bases and 7 bases respectively, with 15 bases between them.

This chain joins TRBV28 and TRBJ1-5, with 9 bases lining up with TRBD1. V shed 6 bases, J shed 3 bases, and the junction held 6 bases outside the gene matches. CDR3 length: 15 amino acids. Looked up from germline, CDR1 is MDHEN and CDR2 is SYDVKM. As DNA, the CDR3 is TGTGCCAGCAGGGTAACAGGGGGCTCCAATCAGCCCCAGCATTTT. Encoded protein: CASRVTGGSNQPQHF.

This clone was recorded a few times. This chain links TRBV15 with TRBJ2-7, with 7 bases fitting TRBD1. The ends lost 0 bases at V and 5 bases at J; junction bases unmatched: 7. CDR3 length: 15 amino acids. Germline CDR1 is LNHNV and CDR2 is YYDKDF (reference sequence). The CDR3, as DNA: TGTGCCACCAGCAGAGATAGACAGGGTTGGCACGAGCAGTACTTC. As protein: CATSRDRQGWHEQYF. The whole variable domain, remainder taken from reference TRBV15 and TRBJ2-7, is DAMVIQNPRYQVTQFGKPVTLSCSQTLNHNVMYWYQQKSSQAPKLLFHYYDKDFNNEADTPDNFQSRRPNTSFCFLDIRSPGLGDTAMYLCATSRDRQGWHEQYFGPGTRLTVT.

The chain employs TRBV11-2 and TRBJ2-1; 7 bases line up with TRBD1. Per germline, CDR1 SGHAT and CDR2 FQNNGV. V lost 2 bases and J lost 3; bases outside the gene matches: 4. The CDR3 runs to 15 residues. CDR3 amino acids: CASSLRDSDYNEQFF. CDR3 DNA sequence: TGTGCCAGCAGCTTAAGGGACAGCGACTACAATGAGCAGTTCTTC.

This sequence joins TRBV6-6 and TRBJ2-7, with D perhaps TRBD2 (6 bases). In germline, CDR1 is MNHNY, CDR2 SVGAGI (reference sequence). Trimming left V 6 bases short and J 6 bases short, with 24 bases between. This CDR3 comprises 16 residues. The CDR3 reads CASRDETSGAAGEQYF. Here the CDR3 DNA reads TGTGCCAGCAGAGACGAGACTAGTGGTGCGGCTGGCGAGCAGTACTTC.

This clone came up a few times. V is TRBV7-8 and J is TRBJ2-2; D possibly corresponds to TRBD2 (5 bases). The length of the CDR3 is 16 residues. The germline V gene encodes CDR1 SGHVS and CDR2 FQNEAQ. Trimming pared 0 bases from V and 5 bases from J, leaving 13 bases between. Here the CDR3 reads CASSLALETKTGELFF. Here the CDR3 DNA reads TGTGCCAGCAGCTTAGCGCTAGAGACTAAGACCGGGGAGCTGTTTTTT.

The table lists this clone with a count of one. CDR3 residues: CASSDRQGGGNTEAFF. DNA of the CDR3: TGTGCCAGCAGCGACCGACAGGGGGGAGGGAACACTGAAGCTTTCTTT. V and J are TRBV7-9 and TRBJ1-1; 9 nucleotides match TRBD1. The J segment lost 1 base and the V segment lost 5 bases, leaving 8 bases of the junction unmatched. Germline V gives CDR1 SEHNR, CDR2 FQNEAQ (reference sequence). The CDR3 runs 16 residues.

The gene calls are TRBV25-1 and TRBJ1-1, with 9 nucleotides matching TRBD1. In germline, CDR1 is MGHDK, CDR2 SYGVNS. This CDR3 region has 14 residues. After removal of 8 bases from V and 4 bases from J, the junction contained 8 bases not matched to a gene. The CDR3 DNA follows: TGTGCCAGCCGCGGGACAGGGTATAGCACTGAAGCTTTCTTT. Protein: CASRGTGYSTEAFF.

This clone was seen a handful of times. The chain couples TRBV4-3 to TRBJ2-1; maybe TRBD1 (8 bases). The CDR3 runs to 15 residues. Trimming stripped 4 bases from V and 4 bases from J, with 14 bases between. Germline V CDR1 and CDR2: LGHNA, YSLEER. The CDR3 coding sequence is TGCGCCAGCAGCCTTGGACAGGGAGGGTACAATGAGCAGTTCTTC. This encodes CASSLGQGGYNEQFF.

The sample holds a few counts of this clone. Distinct nucleotide sequences in the sample also encode this CDR3. V gene TRBV5-4 combines with J gene TRBJ2-1; perhaps TRBD2 as D (6 bases). CDR3 length: 15 amino acids. The germline CDR1 and CDR2 sequences are SGHNT and YYREEE (reference sequence). V gave up 4 bases and J gave up 0 bases, with 11 bases separating them. CDR3: CASSPRGSSYNEQFF. CDR3 in DNA: TGTGCCAGCAGCCCCCGGGGGAGCTCCTACAATGAGCAGTTCTTC.

The J gene is TRBJ1-5, the V gene TRBV7-2; D is unresolved. There are 16 residues in the CDR3. Looked up from germline, CDR1 is SGHTA and CDR2 is FQGNSA. Trimming took off 3 bases at V and 5 bases at J, with 17 bases between the two ends. In DNA form, the CDR3 reads TGTGCCAGCAGCTTTGGTAACACCGTCGGGTATCAGCCCCAGCATTTT. Amino acids: CASSFGNTVGYQPQHF. Complete variable domain (other parts from reference TRBV7-2 and TRBJ1-5): GAGVSQSPSNKVTEKGKDVELRCDPISGHTALYWYRQSLGQGLEFLIYFQGNSAPDKSGLPSDRFSAERTGGSVSTLTIQRTQQEDSAVYLCASSFGNTVGYQPQHFGDGTRLSIL.

This clone was counted between two and nine times. The V gene is TRBV5-1, the J gene TRBJ2-1; D might be TRBD2 (6 bases). Germline assignment: CDR1 SGHRS and CDR2 YFSETQ. The germline V and J ends were trimmed by 4 bases and 8 bases, with 13 bases remaining between them. CDR3 length: 13 residues. CDR3 protein: CASSPWGDDEQFF. CDR3 sequence (DNA): TGCGCCAGCAGCCCCTGGGGGGACGATGAGCAGTTCTTC. Drawing the rest from reference TRBV5-1 and TRBJ2-1, the complete variable domain is KAGVTQTPRYLIKTRGQQVTLSCSPISGHRSVSWYQQTPGQGLQFLFEYFSETQRNKGNFPGRFSGRQFSNSRSEMNVSTLELGDSALYLCASSPWGDDEQFFGPGTRLTVL.